This T cell receptor beta chain was recorded in a study of blood T cells in healthy people across ages. Study-wide findings and caveats: Lack of knowledge of donor CMV status possibly confounded expanded clonotype changes. TCR beta diversity, measured per million T cells, fell in a roughly linear way with age.

Of note for this clonotype: Its specificity is not known.

A J-beta primer mix and a sample-barcoded 5' primer were used in a second PCR of roughly 7 to 12 cycles. Each cDNA was tagged by a template-switch adaptor containing 12 random nucleotides. Each single sample gave us at least 2.5 million CDR3-containing paired-end reads. TCRdb itself ran the 5' RACE reads through MiXCR, one entry per CDR3 protein. Among roughly 1,500,000 distinct CDR3 sequences listed, about 40% were seen once. This CDR3 comprises 15 residues. Germline V gives CDR1 MNHEY, CDR2 SMNVEV (reference sequence). The V gene end was trimmed by 6 bases and the J gene end by 11 bases; junction bases not matched to a gene: 18.

This receptor was identified in a woman younger than 35 in good health. The sequenced sample was blood. V and J are TRBV27 and TRBJ2-5; 7 bases match TRBD2. The chain's CDR3 is CASSLVSGPLNEQYF. DNA for the CDR3: TGTGCCAGCAGCTTAGTTAGCGGGCCCCTCAATGAGCAGTACTTC.